Listed below are T cell receptor beta chains from one sample, sequenced in a study of read filtering for tumor transcriptome and immune sequencing. TCRdb reanalysed the reads using MiXCR and keeps one entry per CDR3 protein. The sample lists 130,000 or so distinct CDR3 sequences, roughly 13% occurring once. Source material: a population of CD138-negative cells sorted from bone marrow. These receptors were obtained from a donor at least 40 years old with multiple myeloma. The CDR3 runs from the conserved cysteine through the conserved F or W. D genes are given only for firm matches. Clone sizes are given selectively: once, few, many, or a class where the clone is expanded.

NA	many	TRBV21-1	TRBJ2-7	TGTGCCAGCAGCAAACGCTGCGCTGGGAGTTGCGTGACAGTCTACGAGCAGTACTTC	CASSKRCAGSCVTVYEQYF
TRBD1	few	TRBV19	TRBJ2-5	TGTGCCAGTAGTATAAGGGACAGATACCAAGAGACCCAGTACTTC	CASSIRDRYQETQYF
TRBD2	few	TRBV19	TRBJ2-1	TGTGCCAGTAGTACCCCCCCGCGGGGGGATATACGGAATGAGCAGTTCTTC	CASSTPPRGDIRNEQFF
NA	many	TRBV2	TRBJ2-1	TGTGCCAGCAGTGAGGAGAGATTCGATGAGCGGTTCTTC	CASSEERFDERFF
TRBD2	few	TRBV20-1	TRBJ2-2	TGCAGTGCTCCCGGACTAGCGGGAGCCGGGGAGCTGTTTTTT	CSAPGLAGAGELFF
NA	many	TRBV11-3	TRBJ2-3	TGTGCCAGCAGCCAACGCGGGGACACAGATACGCAGTATTTT	CASSQRGDTDTQYF
NA	NA	TRBV12-3/TRBV12-4	TRBJ2-2	TGTGCCAGCAGAATCCCCGGGGAGCTGTTTTTT	CASRIPGELFF
NA	many	TRBV5-1	TRBJ2-1	TGCGCCAGCAGCTTGGAACTTTACAATGAGCAGTTCTTC	CASSLELYNEQFF
TRBD2	many	TRBV6-2/TRBV6-3	TRBJ2-7	TGTGCCAGCAGTTACTCAGCGGGAGGCAAAAGCGAGCAGTACTTC	CASSYSAGGKSEQYF
NA	NA	TRBV4-1	TRBJ1-3	TGCGCCAGCAGCCCGCGCGATCAGGGCAGAGGAAACACCATATATTTT	CASSPRDQGRGNTIYF
NA	many	TRBV7-2	TRBJ2-4	TGTGCCAGCAGCTTAGCGTCTACAAAAGGGGCTGGTGGCAAAAACATTCAGTACTTC	CASSLASTKGAGGKNIQYF
NA	many	TRBV15	TRBJ2-7	TGTGCCACCAGCAGAGATCAGGCTAGCTCCTACGAGCAGTACTTC	CATSRDQASSYEQYF
NA	few	TRBV25-1	TRBJ2-7	TGTGCCAGCAGTAAAGAACAAGCGCCCCGCTATGACGAGCAGTACTTC	CASSKEQAPRYDEQYF
TRBD1	many	TRBV29-1	TRBJ1-1	TGCAGCGTCCGGACAGGGCAGAACACTGAAGCTTTCTTT	CSVRTGQNTEAFF
NA	many	TRBV2	TRBJ2-1	TGTGCCAGCAGTGAAGCATCGAGAACTGAGCAGTTCTTC	CASSEASRTEQFF
NA	many	TRBV20-1	TRBJ2-7	TGCAGCGAACGGCGTATGGGCCGATACGAGCAGTACTTC	CSERRMGRYEQYF
NA	few	TRBV25-1	TRBJ2-5	TGTGCCAGCAGTTCCTCCCGGGCCAAGTACTTC	CASSSSRAKYF
TRBD1	many	TRBV7-9	TRBJ2-2	TGTGCCAGCTTGACAGGGAATTCCGGGGAGCTGTTTTTT	CASLTGNSGELFF
TRBD2	NA	TRBV18	TRBJ2-7	TGTGCCAGCTCACCTCCGACTAGCGGGAGCCCCTACGAGCAGTACTTC	CASSPPTSGSPYEQYF
NA	many	TRBV12-3/TRBV12-4	TRBJ2-2	TGTGCCAGCAGTCCCCCTGTCGGGGAGCTGTTTTTT	CASSPPVGELFF
NA	many	TRBV19	TRBJ1-5	TGTGCCAGTAGGAGGTTTAGCCGCGGTCGCAATCAGCCCCAGCATTTT	CASRRFSRGRNQPQHF
NA	many	TRBV7-8	TRBJ2-2	TGTGCCAGCAGCTTAGATGGCGGCAAGTCCGGGGAGCTGTTTTTT	CASSLDGGKSGELFF
NA	many	TRBV11-2	TRBJ1-5	TGTGCCAGCAGCTTGAGAGGGCAGTCCAATCAGCCCCAGCATTTT	CASSLRGQSNQPQHF
TRBD2	NA	TRBV6-5	TRBJ2-7	TGTGCCAGCAGTTACACCTCTACTAGCGGGGACTCCTACGAGCAGTACTTC	CASSYTSTSGDSYEQYF
TRBD2	many	TRBV7-8	TRBJ2-2	TGTGCCAGCAGCACCGGACTGTCCGGGGGGACCGGGGAGCTGTTTTTT	CASSTGLSGGTGELFF
TRBD2	once	TRBV29-1	TRBJ2-3	TGCAGCGTTGAAAGACTAGCGGGAGGCACAGATGCGCAGTATTTT	CSVERLAGGTDAQYF
TRBD2	NA	TRBV24-1	TRBJ2-1	TGTGCCACCAGTGACTCATCTGAGCTAGCGGGAAGCTATGAGCAGTTCTTC	CATSDSSELAGSYEQFF
NA	many	TRBV4-3	TRBJ2-5	TGCGCCAGCAGCCAAGATAAAACTTTTCAAGAGACCCAGTACTTC	CASSQDKTFQETQYF
TRBD2	many	TRBV6-1	TRBJ2-2	TGTGCCAGCCGGGGACTAGCGGAGAACACCGGGGAGCTGTTTTTT	CASRGLAENTGELFF
NA	many	TRBV7-9	TRBJ2-7	TGTGCCAGCAGCCCGACCGCTTCCTACGAGCAGTACTTC	CASSPTASYEQYF
NA	many	TRBV29-1	TRBJ1-1	TGCAGCGTCTGGGGACTCACCAACACTGAAGCTTTCTTT	CSVWGLTNTEAFF
NA	few	TRBV7-3	TRBJ2-1	TGTGCCAGCGGCTGGGCTGAGGACAATGAGCAGTTCTTC	CASGWAEDNEQFF
NA	many	TRBV11-2	TRBJ2-1	TGTGCCAGCAGCCGAGAGGGGGGGGATTACAATGAGCAGTTCTTC	CASSREGGDYNEQFF
NA	many	TRBV6-6	TRBJ2-7	TGTGCCAGCAGTTACTCTGTCGGGTCAGAGCAGTACTTC	CASSYSVGSEQYF
NA	once	TRBV29-1	TRBJ2-1	TGCAGCGTTGTTGGTAGCGGCTACAATGAGCAGTTCTTC	CSVVGSGYNEQFF
NA	NA	TRBV27	TRBJ1-5	TGTGCCAGCAGCTTAAGCCCCGGGATTCAGCCCCGGCATTTT	CASSLSPGIQPRHF
NA	many	TRBV30	TRBJ1-1	TGTGCCTGGAGTGCAGGGGTTAACACTGAAGCTTTCTTT	CAWSAGVNTEAFF
TRBD1	many	TRBV5-4	TRBJ2-5	TGTGCCAGCAGCTTGGGAGGGGGCGCAGAGACCCAGTACTTC	CASSLGGGAETQYF
NA	few	TRBV3-1	TRBJ1-1	TGTGCCAGCAGCTTATCCTCGGCGAACACTGAAGCTTTCTTT	CASSLSSANTEAFF
TRBD1	NA	TRBV4-3	TRBJ2-7	TGCGCCAGCAGCCAGGGGACAGGGATGTTGGACGAGCAGTACTTC	CASSQGTGMLDEQYF
NA	many	TRBV5-6	TRBJ2-5	TGTGCCAGCAGCTTGGCGGCGGCTCAAGAGACCCAGTACTTC	CASSLAAAQETQYF
NA	few	TRBV18	TRBJ2-3	TGTGCCAGCTCACCAAGTCCAGATACGCAGTATTTT	CASSPSPDTQYF
NA	NA	TRBV4-1	TRBJ2-2	TGCGCCAGCAGCCCAGTGGGGCGGGAAAACACCGGGGAGCTGTTTTTT	CASSPVGRENTGELFF
NA	many	TRBV20-1	TRBJ1-4	TGCAGTGCTATCAGGGGACCAGCAACTAATGAAAAACTGTTTTTT	CSAIRGPATNEKLFF
TRBD2	many	TRBV20-1	TRBJ2-7	TGCAGTGCTCCCGGGACTAGCGGGACCTACGAGCAGTACTTC	CSAPGTSGTYEQYF
NA	many	TRBV14	TRBJ1-1	TGTGCCAGCAGCCATGCGGGCCGAAGAACTTTCTTT	CASSHAGRRTFF
NA	many	TRBV11-3	TRBJ2-1	TGTGCCAGCAGCTTAGACGGCTTTTACAATGAGCAGTTCTTC	CASSLDGFYNEQFF
NA	NA	TRBV19	TRBJ2-3	TGTGCCAGTAGTATAGTGCTTGCCACAGATACGCAGTATTTT	CASSIVLATDTQYF
TRBD2	many	TRBV12-5	TRBJ2-1	TGTGCTAGTGGTTTGTTCCTCCCCGGGGGCAACAGGACTAGCGAGTACAATGAGCAGTTCTTC	CASGLFLPGGNRTSEYNEQFF
NA	many	TRBV15	TRBJ1-1	TGTGCCACCAGCAGAGTGCCAAGAGGCACTGAAGCTTTCTTT	CATSRVPRGTEAFF
TRBD1	many	TRBV2	TRBJ2-4	TGTGCCAGCAGAGAGAGGGGGCGTGGTACGCAGGCCAAAAACATTCAGTACTTC	CASRERGRGTQAKNIQYF
NA	many	TRBV5-1	TRBJ2-7	TGCGCCAGCAGCTTGGGCCAGCCCTTCGGGAACGAGCAGTACTTC	CASSLGQPFGNEQYF
TRBD2	many	TRBV27	TRBJ2-1	TGTGCCAGCACCCCTAAGAGCGGGAGGGCTCCGGGGGTGCAGTTCTTC	CASTPKSGRAPGVQFF
NA	many	TRBV29-1	TRBJ1-4	TGCAGCGTTGAAGCTCCACTCAGTGGGGAAAAACTGTTTTTT	CSVEAPLSGEKLFF
NA	many	TRBV10-3	TRBJ2-1	TGTGCCATCTCACGGCAGGATTACAATGAGCAGTTCTTC	CAISRQDYNEQFF
NA	many	TRBV19	TRBJ1-4	TGTGCCAGTAGTATACCATACAAACCAACTAATGAAAAACTGTTTTTT	CASSIPYKPTNEKLFF
NA	NA	TRBV12-3/TRBV12-4	TRBJ1-1	TGTGCCAGCAGTTCACCCTGGGGGGAGGAGAACACTGAAGCTTTCTTT	CASSSPWGEENTEAFF
NA	many	TRBV6-5	TRBJ2-6	TGTGCCAGCAGTGTAGGGACGGTCCCCCCTGGGGCCAACGTCCTGACTTTC	CASSVGTVPPGANVLTF
TRBD2	many	TRBV12-3/TRBV12-4	TRBJ2-7	TGTGCCAGCAGTTTTGGGACTAGCGGGAGGCCATACGAGCAGTACTTC	CASSFGTSGRPYEQYF
NA	many	TRBV12-3/TRBV12-4	TRBJ1-6	TGTGCCAGCGGTACCGGGAACAACAATTCACCCCTCCACTTT	CASGTGNNNSPLHF